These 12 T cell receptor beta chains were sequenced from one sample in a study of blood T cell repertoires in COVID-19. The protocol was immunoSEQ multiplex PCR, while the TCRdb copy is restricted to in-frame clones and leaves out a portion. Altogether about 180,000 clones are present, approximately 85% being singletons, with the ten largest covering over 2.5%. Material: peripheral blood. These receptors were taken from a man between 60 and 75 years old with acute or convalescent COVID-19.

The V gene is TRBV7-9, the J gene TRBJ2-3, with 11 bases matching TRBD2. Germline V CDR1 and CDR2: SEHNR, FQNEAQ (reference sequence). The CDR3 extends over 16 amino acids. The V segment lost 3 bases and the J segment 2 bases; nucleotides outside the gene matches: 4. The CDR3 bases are TGTGCCAGCAGCTTCACTAGCGGGAGCTACACAGATACGCAGTATTTT. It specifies CASSFTSGSYTDTQYF.

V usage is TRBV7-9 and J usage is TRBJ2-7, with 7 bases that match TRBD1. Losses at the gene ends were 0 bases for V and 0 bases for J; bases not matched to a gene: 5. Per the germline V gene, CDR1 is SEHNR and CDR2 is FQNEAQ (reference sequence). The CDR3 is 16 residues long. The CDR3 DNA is TGTGCCAGCAGCTTAGCGAGGACAGGTCACTCCTACGAGCAGTACTTC. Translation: CASSLARTGHSYEQYF.

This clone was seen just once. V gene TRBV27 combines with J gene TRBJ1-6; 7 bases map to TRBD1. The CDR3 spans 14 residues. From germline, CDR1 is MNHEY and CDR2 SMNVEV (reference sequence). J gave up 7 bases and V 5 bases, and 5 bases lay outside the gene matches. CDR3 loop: CASSTGVGNSPLHF. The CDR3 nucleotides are TGTGCCAGCAGTACAGGGGTAGGGAATTCACCCCTCCACTTT.

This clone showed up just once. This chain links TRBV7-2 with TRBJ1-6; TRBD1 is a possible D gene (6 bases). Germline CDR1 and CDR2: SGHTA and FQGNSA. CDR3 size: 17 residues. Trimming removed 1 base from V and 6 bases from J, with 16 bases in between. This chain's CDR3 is CASSLVGGPGGNSPLHF. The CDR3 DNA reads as TGTGCCAGCAGCTTAGTCGGGGGGCCGGGAGGTAATTCACCCCTCCACTTT.

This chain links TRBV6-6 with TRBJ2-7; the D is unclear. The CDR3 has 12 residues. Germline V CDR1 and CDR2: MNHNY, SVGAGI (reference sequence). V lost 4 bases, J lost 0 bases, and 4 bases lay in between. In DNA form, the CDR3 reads TGTGCCAGCAGTTTTAGCTCCTACGAGCAGTACTTC. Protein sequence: CASSFSSYEQYF.

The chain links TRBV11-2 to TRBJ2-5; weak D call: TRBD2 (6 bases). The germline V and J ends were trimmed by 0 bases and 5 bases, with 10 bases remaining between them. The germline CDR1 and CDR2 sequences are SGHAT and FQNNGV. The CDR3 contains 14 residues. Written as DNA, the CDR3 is TGTGCCAGCAGCTTAGATCCCGGGGGTGAGACCCAGTACTTC. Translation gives CASSLDPGGETQYF.

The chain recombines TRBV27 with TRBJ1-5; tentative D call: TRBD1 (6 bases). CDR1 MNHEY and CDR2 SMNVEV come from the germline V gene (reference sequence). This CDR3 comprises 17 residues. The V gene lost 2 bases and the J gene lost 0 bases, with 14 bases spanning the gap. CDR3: CASSLRGLGDSNQPQHF. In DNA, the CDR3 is TGTGCCAGCAGTTTAAGGGGGTTAGGGGATAGCAATCAGCCCCAGCATTTT.

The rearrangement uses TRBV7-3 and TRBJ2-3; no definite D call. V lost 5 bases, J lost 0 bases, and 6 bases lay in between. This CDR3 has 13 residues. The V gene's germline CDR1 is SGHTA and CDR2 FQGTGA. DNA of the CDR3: TGTGCCAGCAGCCCCCCAAGCACAGATACGCAGTATTTT. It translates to CASSPPSTDTQYF.

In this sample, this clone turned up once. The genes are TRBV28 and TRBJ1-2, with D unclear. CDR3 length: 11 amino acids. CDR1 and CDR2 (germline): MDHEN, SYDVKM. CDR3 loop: CGTGLNYGYTF. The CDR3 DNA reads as TGTGGCACTGGGCTTAACTATGGCTACACCTTC.

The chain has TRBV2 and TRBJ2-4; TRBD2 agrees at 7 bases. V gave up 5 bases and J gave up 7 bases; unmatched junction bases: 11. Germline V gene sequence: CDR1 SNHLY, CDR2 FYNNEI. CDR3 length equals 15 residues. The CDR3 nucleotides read TGTGCCAGCAGTCGGGACTATAGTGAGTCCAACATTCAGTACTTC. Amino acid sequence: CASSRDYSESNIQYF.

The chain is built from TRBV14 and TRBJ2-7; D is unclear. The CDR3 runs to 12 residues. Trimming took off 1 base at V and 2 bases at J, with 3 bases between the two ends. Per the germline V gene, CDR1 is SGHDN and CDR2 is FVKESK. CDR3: CASSQAAYEQYF. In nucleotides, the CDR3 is TGTGCCAGCAGCCAAGCAGCCTACGAGCAGTACTTC.

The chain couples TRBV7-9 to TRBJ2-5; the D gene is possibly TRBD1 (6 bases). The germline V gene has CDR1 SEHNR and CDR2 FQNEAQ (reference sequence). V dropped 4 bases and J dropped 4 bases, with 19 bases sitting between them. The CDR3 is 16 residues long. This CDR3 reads CASSSPRGYDGETQYF. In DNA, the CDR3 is TGTGCCAGCAGCTCTCCGAGGGGGTATGATGGAGAGACCCAGTACTTC.